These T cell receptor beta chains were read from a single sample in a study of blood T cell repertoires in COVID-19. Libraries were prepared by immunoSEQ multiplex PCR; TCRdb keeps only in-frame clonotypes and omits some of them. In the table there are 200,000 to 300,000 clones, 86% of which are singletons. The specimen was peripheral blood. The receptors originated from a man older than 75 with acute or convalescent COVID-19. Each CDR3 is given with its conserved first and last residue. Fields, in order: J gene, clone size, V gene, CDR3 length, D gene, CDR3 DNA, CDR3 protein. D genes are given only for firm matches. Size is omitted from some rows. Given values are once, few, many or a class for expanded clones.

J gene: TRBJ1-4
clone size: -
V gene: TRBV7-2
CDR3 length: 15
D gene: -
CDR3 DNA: TGTGCCAGCAGCTTATTTCCAGGGATGAGTGAAAAACTGTTTTTT
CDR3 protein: CASSLFPGMSEKLFF

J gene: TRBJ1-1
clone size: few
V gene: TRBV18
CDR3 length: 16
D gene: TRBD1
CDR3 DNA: TGTGCCAGCTCACCATCGGCAGGGGGCATGGGCACTGAAGCTTTCTTT
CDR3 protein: CASSPSAGGMGTEAFF

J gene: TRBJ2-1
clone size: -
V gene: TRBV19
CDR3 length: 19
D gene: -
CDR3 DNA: TGTGCCAGTAGTCCCCCCCCCGGGCAGGGGAAGGGGTCCTACAATGAGCAGTTCTTC
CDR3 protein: CASSPPPGQGKGSYNEQFF

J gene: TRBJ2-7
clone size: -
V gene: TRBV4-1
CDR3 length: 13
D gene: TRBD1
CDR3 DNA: TGCGCCAGCAGCCGGGACAGGGGGTACGAGCAGTACTTC
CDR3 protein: CASSRDRGYEQYF

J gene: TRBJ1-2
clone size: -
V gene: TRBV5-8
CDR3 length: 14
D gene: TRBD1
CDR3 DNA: TGTGCCAGCAGCTTGGGAGGGGGCGCTGGTGGCTACACCTTC
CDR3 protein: CASSLGGGAGGYTF

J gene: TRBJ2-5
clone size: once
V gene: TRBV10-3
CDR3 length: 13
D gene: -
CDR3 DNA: TGTGCCATCAGTCCGCCAGGTCAAGAGACCCAGTACTTC
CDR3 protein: CAISPPGQETQYF

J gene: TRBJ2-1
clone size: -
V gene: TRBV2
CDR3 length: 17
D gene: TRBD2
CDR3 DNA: TGTGCCAGCAGGGAAAACCTTCTAGCGGGAGAATCCGATGAGCAGTTCTTC
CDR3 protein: CASRENLLAGESDEQFF

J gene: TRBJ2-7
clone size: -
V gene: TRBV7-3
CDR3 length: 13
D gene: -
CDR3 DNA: TGTGCCAGCAGCCGGGACTCCGTAGGGGAGCAGTACTTC
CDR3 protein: CASSRDSVGEQYF

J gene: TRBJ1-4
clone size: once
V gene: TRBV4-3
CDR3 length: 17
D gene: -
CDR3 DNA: TGCGCCAGCAGCCGAGACCTACAGGGAATACGAGGAGAAAAACTGTTTTTT
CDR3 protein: CASSRDLQGIRGEKLFF

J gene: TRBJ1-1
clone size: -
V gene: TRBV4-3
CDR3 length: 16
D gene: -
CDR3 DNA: TGCGCCAGCAGCCAAGAGAGCGCACAGCGGAGGGCTGAAGCTTTCTTT
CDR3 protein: CASSQESAQRRAEAFF

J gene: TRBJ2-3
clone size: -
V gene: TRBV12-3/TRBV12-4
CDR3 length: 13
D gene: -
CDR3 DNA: TGTGCCAGCAGCTGGCAGGAAACGGATACGCAGTATTTT
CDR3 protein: CASSWQETDTQYF

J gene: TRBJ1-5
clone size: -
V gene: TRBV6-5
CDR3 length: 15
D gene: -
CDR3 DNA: TGTGCCAGCAGCCCAATAGGGGGAATGGGGCAGCCCCAGCATTTT
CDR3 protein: CASSPIGGMGQPQHF

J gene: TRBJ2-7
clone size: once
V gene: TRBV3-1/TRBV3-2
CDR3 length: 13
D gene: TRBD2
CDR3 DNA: TGTGCCAGCAGCCTCGGGACTAGCTTCGAGCAGTACTTC
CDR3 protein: CASSLGTSFEQYF

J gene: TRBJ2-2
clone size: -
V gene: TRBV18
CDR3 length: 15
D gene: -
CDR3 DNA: TGTGCCAGCTCGCCACGGGGCGGGAACACCGGGGAGCTGTTTTTT
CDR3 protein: CASSPRGGNTGELFF

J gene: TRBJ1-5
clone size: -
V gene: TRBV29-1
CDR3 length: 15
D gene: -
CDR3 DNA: TGCAGCGTCAGAGAAACCCCAGGGCTCGGTCAGCCCCAGCATTTT
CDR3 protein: CSVRETPGLGQPQHF

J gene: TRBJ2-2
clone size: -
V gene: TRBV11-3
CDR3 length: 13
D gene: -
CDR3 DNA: TGTGCCAGCAGCCTCCGGACTCGCGGGGAGCTGTTTTTT
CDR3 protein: CASSLRTRGELFF

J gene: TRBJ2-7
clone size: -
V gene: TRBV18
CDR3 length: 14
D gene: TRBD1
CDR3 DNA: TGTGCCAGCTCACCAGGGGACAGGGGATACGAGCAGTACTTC
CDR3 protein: CASSPGDRGYEQYF

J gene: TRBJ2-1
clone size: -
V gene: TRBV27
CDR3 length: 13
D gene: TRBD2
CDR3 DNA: TGTGCCAGCAGCCGGACTAGCTTTTATGAGCAGTTCTTC
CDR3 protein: CASSRTSFYEQFF

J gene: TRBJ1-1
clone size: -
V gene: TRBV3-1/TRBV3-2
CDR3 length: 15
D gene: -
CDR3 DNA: TGTGCCAGCAGCCAAGATGGGGCTATGAACACTGAAGCTTTCTTT
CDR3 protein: CASSQDGAMNTEAFF

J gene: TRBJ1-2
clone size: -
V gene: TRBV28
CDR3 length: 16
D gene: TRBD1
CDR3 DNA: TGTGCCAGCAGTTTATATCAAGGTGGGACAGGGGATGGCTACACCTTC
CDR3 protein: CASSLYQGGTGDGYTF

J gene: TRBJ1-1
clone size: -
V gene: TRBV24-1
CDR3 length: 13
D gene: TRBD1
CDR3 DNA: TGTGCCATCCGGGACAGGCTAAACACTGAAGCTTTCTTT
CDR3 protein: CAIRDRLNTEAFF

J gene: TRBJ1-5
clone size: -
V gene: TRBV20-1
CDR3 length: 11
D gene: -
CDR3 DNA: TGCAGTGCTAGAGCCGGACAGTCAAAACATTTT
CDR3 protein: CSARAGQSKHF

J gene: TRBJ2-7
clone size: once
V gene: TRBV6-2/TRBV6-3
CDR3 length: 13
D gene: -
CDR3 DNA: TGTGCCAGCAGTTACTTGGCCTTCTACGAGCAGTACTTC
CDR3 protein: CASSYLAFYEQYF

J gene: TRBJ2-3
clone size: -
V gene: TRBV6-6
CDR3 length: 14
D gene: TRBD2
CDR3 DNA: TGTGCCAGCAAACGGGGGGGCGACACAGATACGCAGTATTTT
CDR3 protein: CASKRGGDTDTQYF

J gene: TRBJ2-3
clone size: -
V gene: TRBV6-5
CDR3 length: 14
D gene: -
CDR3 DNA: TGTGCCAGCTCAAGCCCGGGGGTTGCAGATACGCAGTATTTT
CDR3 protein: CASSSPGVADTQYF

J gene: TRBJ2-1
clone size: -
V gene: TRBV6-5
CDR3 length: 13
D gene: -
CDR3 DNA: TGTGCCAGCAGTCGCACCCAGGGGCGAGAGCAGTTCTTC
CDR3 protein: CASSRTQGREQFF

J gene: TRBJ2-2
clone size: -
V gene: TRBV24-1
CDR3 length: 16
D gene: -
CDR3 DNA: TGTGCCACCAGTGACCCAACAGGGTCGAACACCGGGGAGCTGTTTTTT
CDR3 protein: CATSDPTGSNTGELFF

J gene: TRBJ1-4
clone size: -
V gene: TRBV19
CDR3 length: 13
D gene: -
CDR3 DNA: TGTGCCAGTAGTAGAGTAACTAATGAAAAACTGTTTTTT
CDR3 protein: CASSRVTNEKLFF

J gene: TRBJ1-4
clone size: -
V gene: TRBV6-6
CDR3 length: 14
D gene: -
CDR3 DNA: TGTGCCAGCAGTACATGGGACGGGGGTGAAAAACTGTTTTTT
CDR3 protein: CASSTWDGGEKLFF

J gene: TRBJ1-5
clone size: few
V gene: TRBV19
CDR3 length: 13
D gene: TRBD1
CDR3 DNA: TGTGCCAGTAGCGACAGGGGGCAACAGCCCCAGCATTTT
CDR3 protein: CASSDRGQQPQHF

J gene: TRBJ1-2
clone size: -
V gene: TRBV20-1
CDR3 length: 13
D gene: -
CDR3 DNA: TGCAGTGCTAGTGAATCACGGGACTATGGCTACACCTTC
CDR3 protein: CSASESRDYGYTF

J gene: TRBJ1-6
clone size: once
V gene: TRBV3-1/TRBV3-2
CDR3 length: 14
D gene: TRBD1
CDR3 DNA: TGTGCCAGCAGCCACGGACAGGGGAATTCACCCCTCCACTTT
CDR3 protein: CASSHGQGNSPLHF

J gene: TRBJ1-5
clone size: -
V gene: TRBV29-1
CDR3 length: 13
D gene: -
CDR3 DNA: TGCAGCGTTGGATTCGGGGGCAATCAGCCCCAGCATTTT
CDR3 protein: CSVGFGGNQPQHF

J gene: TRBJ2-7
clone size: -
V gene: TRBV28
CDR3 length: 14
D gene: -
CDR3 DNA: TGTGCCAGCAGTCGCACGGGGAGGACCTACGAGCAGTACTTC
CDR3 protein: CASSRTGRTYEQYF

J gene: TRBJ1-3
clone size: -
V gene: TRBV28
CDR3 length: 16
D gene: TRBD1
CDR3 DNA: TGTGCCAGCATCCCCGGGACAGGGATTTCTGGAAACACCATATATTTT
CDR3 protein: CASIPGTGISGNTIYF

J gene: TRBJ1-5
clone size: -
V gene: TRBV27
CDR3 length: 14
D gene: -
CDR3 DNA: TGTGCCAGCGGGGGCAGGGCTAGCAATCAGCCCCAGCATTTT
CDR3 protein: CASGGRASNQPQHF

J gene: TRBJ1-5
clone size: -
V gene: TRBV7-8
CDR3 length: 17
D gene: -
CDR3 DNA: TGTGCCAGCAGCTTAGCCCAGGGCCCGGCTAGCAATCAGCCCCAGCATTTT
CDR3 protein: CASSLAQGPASNQPQHF

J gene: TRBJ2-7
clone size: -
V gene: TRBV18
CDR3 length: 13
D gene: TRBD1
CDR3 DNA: TGTGCCAGCCGGGGGACAGGGGGCTACGAGCAGTACTTC
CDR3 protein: CASRGTGGYEQYF

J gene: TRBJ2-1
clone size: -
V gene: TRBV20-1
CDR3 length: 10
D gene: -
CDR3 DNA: TGCAGTGCTAGGACATCAGAGCAGTTCTTC
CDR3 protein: CSARTSEQFF

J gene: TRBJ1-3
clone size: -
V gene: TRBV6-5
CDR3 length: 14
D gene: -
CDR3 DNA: TGTGCCAGCAGACCCCGAGGGAAGGGAAACACCATATATTTT
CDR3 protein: CASRPRGKGNTIYF

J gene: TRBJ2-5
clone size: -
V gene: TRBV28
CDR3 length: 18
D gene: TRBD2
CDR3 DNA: TGTGCCAGCAGTTTTGAAACGCGGGCTAGCGGGGGGCAAGAGACCCAGTACTTC
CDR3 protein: CASSFETRASGGQETQYF

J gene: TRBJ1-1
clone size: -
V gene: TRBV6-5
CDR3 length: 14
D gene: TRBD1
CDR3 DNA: TGTGCCAGCAGAGGACAGGGATCTGGCACTGAAGCTTTCTTT
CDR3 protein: CASRGQGSGTEAFF

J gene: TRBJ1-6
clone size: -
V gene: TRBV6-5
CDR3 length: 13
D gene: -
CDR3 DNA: TGTGCCAGCAGTTACTCTCTAAGTTCACCCCTCCACTTT
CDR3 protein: CASSYSLSSPLHF

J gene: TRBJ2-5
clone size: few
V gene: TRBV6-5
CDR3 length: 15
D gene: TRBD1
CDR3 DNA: TGTGCCAGCCTCTCGTGGGACAGGGGAGAAGAGACCCAGTACTTC
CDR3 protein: CASLSWDRGEETQYF

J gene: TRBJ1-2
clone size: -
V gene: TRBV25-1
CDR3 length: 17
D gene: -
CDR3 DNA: TGTGCCAGCAGTGCCCTGGGCGACAGCCAACTATCCTATGGCTACACCTTC
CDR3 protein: CASSALGDSQLSYGYTF

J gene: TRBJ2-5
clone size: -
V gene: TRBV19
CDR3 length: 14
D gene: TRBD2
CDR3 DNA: TGTGCCAGTAGTATAAGGGCTAGCGGGGAGACCCAGTACTTC
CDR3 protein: CASSIRASGETQYF

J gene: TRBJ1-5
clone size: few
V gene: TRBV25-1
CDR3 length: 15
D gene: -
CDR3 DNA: TGTGCCAGCAGTGATTCAGGGTCTCTGAATCAGCCCCAGCATTTT
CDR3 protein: CASSDSGSLNQPQHF

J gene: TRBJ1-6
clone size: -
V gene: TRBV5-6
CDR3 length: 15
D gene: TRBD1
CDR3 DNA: TGTGCCAGCTCCCGGACCAGGGGGCGAGGTTCACCCCTCCACTTT
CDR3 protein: CASSRTRGRGSPLHF

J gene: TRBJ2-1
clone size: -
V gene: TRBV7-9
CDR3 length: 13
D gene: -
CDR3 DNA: TGTGCCAGCAGCCAGGACAGCTACAATGAGCAGTTCTTC
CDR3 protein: CASSQDSYNEQFF

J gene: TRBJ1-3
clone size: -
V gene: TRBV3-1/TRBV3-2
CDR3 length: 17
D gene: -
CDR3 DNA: TGTGCCAGCAGCCAAAGACCCGGTGGAGGTCGTGGAAACACCATATATTTT
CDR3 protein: CASSQRPGGGRGNTIYF

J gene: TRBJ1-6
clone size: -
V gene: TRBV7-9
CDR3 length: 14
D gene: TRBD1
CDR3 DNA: TGTGCCAGCAGCTTTGAGGGACAGGATTCACCCCTCCACTTT
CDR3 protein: CASSFEGQDSPLHF